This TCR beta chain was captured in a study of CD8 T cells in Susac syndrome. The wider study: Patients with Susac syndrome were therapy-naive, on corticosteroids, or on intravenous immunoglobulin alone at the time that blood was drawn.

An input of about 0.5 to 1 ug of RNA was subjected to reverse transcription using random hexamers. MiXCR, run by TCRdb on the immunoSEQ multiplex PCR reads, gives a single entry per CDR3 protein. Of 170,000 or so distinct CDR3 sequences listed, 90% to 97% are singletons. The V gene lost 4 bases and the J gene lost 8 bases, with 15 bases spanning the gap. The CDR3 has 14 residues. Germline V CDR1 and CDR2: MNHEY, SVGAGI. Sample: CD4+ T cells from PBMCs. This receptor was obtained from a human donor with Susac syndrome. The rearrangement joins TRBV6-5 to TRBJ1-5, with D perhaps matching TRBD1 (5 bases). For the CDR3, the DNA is TGTGCCAGCAGTTCGGGACGGCGTTTGGAGCCCCAGCATTTT. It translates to CASSSGRRLEPQHF.